Listed below are T cell receptor beta chains from one sample, sequenced in a study of blood T cell repertoires in COVID-19. Profiling relied on immunoSEQ multiplex PCR, and the TCRdb table lists in-frame clones only, not all of them. The sample yields about 88,000 clones, about 88% seen once. Sequenced input: peripheral blood. Every receptor here comes from a woman older than 75 with acute or convalescent COVID-19. Each CDR3 is given with its conserved first and last residue.

len | v_gene | CDR3aa
18 | TRBV6-2/TRBV6-3 | CASSYPPGAGVRNQPQHF
15 | TRBV6-2/TRBV6-3 | CASSPFLSSYNEQFF
15 | TRBV10-3 | CAISEGTGQSYEQYF
15 | TRBV3-1/TRBV3-2 | CASSQLAGGHNEQFF
14 | TRBV7-9 | CASSQQGGEDEAFF
12 | TRBV27 | CASGTPNQPQHF
13 | TRBV2 | CASSAAGANVLTF
16 | TRBV2 | CASTLTRTQPGNTIYF
17 | TRBV7-2 | CASSLNGQGFAGNTIYF
14 | TRBV7-3 | CASSPTGGGSPLHF
17 | TRBV19 | CASSTSRGTREGREQFF
14 | TRBV19 | CASKLAGGNGELFF
16 | TRBV5-1 | CASSPDGSLAGNTIYF
17 | TRBV18 | CASSPQSSGSAADTQYF
14 | TRBV28 | CASSLVGPSYEQYF
14 | TRBV5-1 | CASSLDTGGYGYTF
16 | TRBV7-2 | CASTSTAQPNTGELFF
14 | TRBV10-1 | CASRGQEPSYEQYF
17 | TRBV4-2 | CASSPRTGERNTGELFF
17 | TRBV7-3 | CASSSGPTSGDHNEQFF
13 | TRBV6-5 | CASSYRENYGYTF
16 | TRBV27 | CASLLRGGGGPDTQYF
13 | TRBV29-1 | CSGRTGGALGYTF
15 | TRBV19 | CASSIWQGVSTEAFF
14 | TRBV7-3 | CASSLSPGQNEQFF
14 | TRBV5-1 | CASSLDRVRGEQYF
14 | TRBV13 | CASSFQGGLYGYTF
14 | TRBV19 | CASSPGQAKYEQYF
19 | TRBV27 | CASSLLRRADSRNTGELFF
14 | TRBV6-5 | CASSGAAGGGRWYF
15 | TRBV27 | CASRPFSGARGEQYF
15 | TRBV7-8 | CASSPQGQTNEKLFF
15 | TRBV19 | CASSTQGRGVDTQYF
13 | TRBV4-1 | CASSQDPGFEQYF
11 | TRBV28 | CASSLSGYQFF
16 | TRBV18 | CASSPPGAGTGQPQHF